This record covers a single T cell receptor beta chain. Its target is unknown. These donors were members of the roughly 130-subject validation cohort, a group separate from the approximately 680-subject first cohort. The data belong to a study of cytomegalovirus exposure and HLA in healthy donors. Overall study results and limits: The tendency of first-cohort TCR clusters to co-occur in the roughly 110 validation repertoires emerged from a later analysis.

Using immunoSEQ multiplex PCR, the repertoire was profiled, and TCRdb retains in-frame clones only, with some absent. The data contain a few hundred thousand clones, 80% to 90% of them seen just once; the ten biggest clones take up approximately 2.9%. Per the germline V gene, CDR1 is SGDLS and CDR2 is YYNGEE. V lost 3 bases, J lost 4 bases, and 10 bases lay in between. The CDR3 is made up of 13 amino acids. The sample consisted of PBMCs. This chain uses TRBV9 with TRBJ1-1; D is perhaps TRBD1 (6 bases). The sequence derives from a woman aged 18-35 years in good health and CMV-seronegative. The CDR3 here is CASSEGQSTEAFF. CDR3 DNA sequence: TGTGCCAGCAGCGAAGGACAGAGCACTGAAGCTTTCTTT.